This T cell receptor (beta chain) emerged from a study of regulatory and conventional T cells in RAG deficiency. Unmatched junction bases numbered 7, after V lost 1 base and J lost 4 bases. In germline, CDR1 is SGHTA, CDR2 FQGNSA. CDR3 length equals 16 residues. Study findings and constraints: Shorter CDR3s in all patient subsets; >75% Treg-Tconv overlap in Omenn. Compared with controls, unique Treg TCR beta sequences dropped about 97-fold in Omenn syndrome and CID/AS. Control T-cell subsets had markedly higher Shannon entropy and lower Simpson indices than RAG-deficient patients.

Sequencing used immunoSEQ multiplex PCR; TCRdb keeps in-frame clones, though not all of them. The data hold some 28,000 clones, with 85% to 95% observed a single time. Regulatory T cells were sorted from blood as CD4+ CD25-high CD127-low cells. A single count supports this clone. The target antigen is unknown. This same sample was also part of a study on regulatory T cells. That study reports: Amplification used 52 TRBV primers and 13 TRBJ primers. Skewed V and J usage and few unique V-J pairs marked patient repertoires, most in Tregs.

Input material: Tregs sorted from blood. The gene calls are TRBV7-2 and TRBJ2-3, with 8 bases lining up with TRBD2. This TCR was sampled from a human donor in good health. The CDR3 spells CASSLGWGLGADTQYF. The CDR3, as DNA: TGTGCCAGCAGCTTAGGATGGGGACTAGGTGCAGATACGCAGTATTTT.